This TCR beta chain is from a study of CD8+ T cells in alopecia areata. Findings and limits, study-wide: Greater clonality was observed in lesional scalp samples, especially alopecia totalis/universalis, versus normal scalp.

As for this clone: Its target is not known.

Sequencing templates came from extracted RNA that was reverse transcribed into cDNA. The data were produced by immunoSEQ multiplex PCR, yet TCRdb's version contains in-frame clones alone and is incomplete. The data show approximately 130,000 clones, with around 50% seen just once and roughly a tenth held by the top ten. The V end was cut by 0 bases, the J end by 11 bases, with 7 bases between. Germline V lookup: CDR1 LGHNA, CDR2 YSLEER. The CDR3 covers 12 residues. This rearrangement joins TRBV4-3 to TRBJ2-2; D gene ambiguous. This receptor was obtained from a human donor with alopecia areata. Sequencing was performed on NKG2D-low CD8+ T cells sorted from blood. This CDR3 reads CASSQEVPELFF. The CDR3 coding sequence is TGCGCCAGCAGCCAAGAGGTACCAGAGCTGTTTTTT.